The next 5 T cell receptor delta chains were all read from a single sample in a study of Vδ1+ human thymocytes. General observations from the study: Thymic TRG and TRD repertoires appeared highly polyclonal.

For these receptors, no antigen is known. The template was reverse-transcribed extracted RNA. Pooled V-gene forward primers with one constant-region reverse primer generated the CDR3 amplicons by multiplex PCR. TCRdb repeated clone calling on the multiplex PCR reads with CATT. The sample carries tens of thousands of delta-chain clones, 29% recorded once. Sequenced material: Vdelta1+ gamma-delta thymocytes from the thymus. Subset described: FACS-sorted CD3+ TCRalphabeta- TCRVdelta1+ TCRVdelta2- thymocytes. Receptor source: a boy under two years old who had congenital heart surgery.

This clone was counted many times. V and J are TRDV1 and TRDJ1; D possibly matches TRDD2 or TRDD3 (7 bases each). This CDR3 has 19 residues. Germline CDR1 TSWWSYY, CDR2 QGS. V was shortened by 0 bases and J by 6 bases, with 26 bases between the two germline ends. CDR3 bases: TGTGCTCTTGGGGAACTAGTTATTCCTACGGGGGATTGCCCCTATAAACTCATCTTT. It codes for CALGELVIPTGDCPYKLIF.

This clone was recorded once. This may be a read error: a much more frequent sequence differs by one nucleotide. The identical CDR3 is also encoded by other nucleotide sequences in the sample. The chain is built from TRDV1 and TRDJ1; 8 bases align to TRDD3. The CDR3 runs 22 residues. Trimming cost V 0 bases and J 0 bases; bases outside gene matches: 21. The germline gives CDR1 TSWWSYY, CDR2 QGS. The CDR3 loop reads CALGELHLRVGDELLYTDKLIF. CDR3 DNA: TGTGCTCTTGGGGAACTACACCTACGTGTGGGGGATGAGCTCCTCTACACCGATAAACTCATCTTT.

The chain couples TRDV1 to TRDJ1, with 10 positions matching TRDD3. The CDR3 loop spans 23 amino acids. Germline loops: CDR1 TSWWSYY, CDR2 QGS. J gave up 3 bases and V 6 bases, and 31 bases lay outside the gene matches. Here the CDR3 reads CALGPLRPSQFLGDTPYPDKLIF. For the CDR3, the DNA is TGTGCTCTTGGCCCCCTAAGGCCTTCCCAGTTCTTGGGGGATACTCCTTACCCCGATAAACTCATCTTT.

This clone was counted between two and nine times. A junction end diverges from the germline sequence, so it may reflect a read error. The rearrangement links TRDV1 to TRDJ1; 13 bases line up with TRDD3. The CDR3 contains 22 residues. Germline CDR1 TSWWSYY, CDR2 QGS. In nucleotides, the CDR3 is TGTGCTCTTGAGGAACTAATTGGCCTTCCCGCTCTACTGGGGGATACGCGTATAGGACTCATCTTT. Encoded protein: CALEELIGLPALLGDTRIGLIF.

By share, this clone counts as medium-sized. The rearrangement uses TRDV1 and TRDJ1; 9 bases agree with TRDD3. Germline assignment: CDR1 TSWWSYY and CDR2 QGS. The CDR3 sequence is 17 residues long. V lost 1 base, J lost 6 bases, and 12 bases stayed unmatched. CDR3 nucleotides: TGTGCTCTTGGGGAACACAGCCTCCTACTGGGGGACCATAAACTCATCTTT. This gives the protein CALGEHSLLLGDHKLIF.